The entry below describes one TCR beta chain. Which antigen it targets is not known. No much larger clonotype is one base removed from it; base qualities were not supplied. The data derive from a study of blood T cell repertoires in COVID-19 (dated by TCRdb to the early 2020s). Regarding the research as a whole: Collaborator samples came from the United States, Italy and Spain and covered acute and convalescent phases of COVID-19. The material from the prospective study consisted of cDNA or gDNA derived from T cells, B-cell-depleted T cells, or PBMCs. The dataset comprised deeply sampled blood TCRbeta repertoires from subjects exposed to, actively infected with, or recovered from COVID-19. A freely available public database, intended as a resource for researchers studying the immune response to SARS-CoV-2, is where the repertoires were released. Samples came from the ongoing ImmuneRACE study (first 160 participants) plus 1,254 subjects from 6 global collaborators. Sample metadata almost always included a de-identified subject ID, COVID-19 status, age in years and sex. Where available, HLA class I and class II types were taken from metadata supplied by the sample provider and were not determined by assay-based typing. What the research found in general, with its limitations: The amount of clinical and demographic metadata varied by source and participant and was provided uncurated.

V and J are truncated by 2 bases and 3 bases respectively, leaving an intervening sequence of 11 bases. From the germline V gene (reference sequence), CDR1 is MNHEY and CDR2 is SMNVEV. The CDR3 sequence holds 14 residues, the cysteine and phenylalanine included. Of all the DNA, just the CDR3 is kept, 42 bases in frame from base 1. Participants in the prospective study were enrolled through a virtual design, were aged roughly 18 to 100 years, and lived in roughly 24 United States geographic areas. To assign participants to cohorts, the prospective study relied on clinical history that participants themselves reported in a screening survey and a study questionnaire. Recovered participants in ImmuneRACE Cohort 3 were defined by two consecutive negative NP/OP PCR tests, clearance by a healthcare professional, or resolution of symptoms. Each participant in the prospective study had whole blood, serum and a nasopharyngeal or oropharyngeal swab collected by mobile phlebotomists. Over an approximately 2-month period, participants in the prospective study had the option of providing additional blood draws and questionnaires. Blood samples from the prospective study were shipped frozen or at room temperature prior to DNA extraction.

The immunoSEQ Assay, a bias-controlled multiplex PCR, was used to amplify TCRbeta CDR3 regions from genomic DNA. Per the authors' processing: Within the assay, amplification of reference gene primers was used to estimate how many nucleated cells each sample contained. Sequence reads were collapsed and filtered to measure the absolute abundance of every unique TCRbeta CDR3 rearrangement. For each sample, productive Simpson clonality was calculated as the square root of Simpson's diversity index over productive rearrangements. TCRdb took this table from immuneACCESS and kept in-frame rearrangements with V and J called. Such tables lack part of the clones; where checked against another copy, unresolved V genes explain under half of the gap, and the rest is unexplained. D and trimming were read from the DNA, whereas the V and J calls and clone size are those reported in that table. A total of around 280,000 clones appear in this sample, around 88% of them only once. The ten largest clones capture roughly 6.3% of the sample.

This receptor was taken from a middle-aged woman who had recovered from COVID-19. The rearranged segments are TRBV27 and TRBJ2-7; perhaps TRBD1 is the D gene, with 5 bases matching. The sample taken for sequencing was PBMCs or T cells enriched from blood (not recorded which). In nucleotide form, the sequence is TGTGCCAGCAGTTTAGCAGGGCTACACTACGAGCAGTACTTC. Translated, this gives CASSLAGLHYEQYF.